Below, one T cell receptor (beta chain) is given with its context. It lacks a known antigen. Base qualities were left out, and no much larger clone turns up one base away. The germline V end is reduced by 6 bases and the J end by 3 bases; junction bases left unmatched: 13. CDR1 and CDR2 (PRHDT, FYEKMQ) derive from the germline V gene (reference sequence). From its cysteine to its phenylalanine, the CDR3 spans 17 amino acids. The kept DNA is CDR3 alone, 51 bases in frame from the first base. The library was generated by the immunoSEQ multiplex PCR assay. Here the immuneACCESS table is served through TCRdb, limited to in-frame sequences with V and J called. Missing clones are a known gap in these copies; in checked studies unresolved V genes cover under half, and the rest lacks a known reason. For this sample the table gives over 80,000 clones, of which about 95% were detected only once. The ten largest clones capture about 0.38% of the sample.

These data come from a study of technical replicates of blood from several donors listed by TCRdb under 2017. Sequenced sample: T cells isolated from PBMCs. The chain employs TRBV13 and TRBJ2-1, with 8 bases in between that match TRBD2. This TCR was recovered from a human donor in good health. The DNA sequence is TGTGCCAGCAGAGGACGAATCGGGACTAGAAACTACAATGAGCAGTTCTTC. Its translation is CASRGRIGTRNYNEQFF.